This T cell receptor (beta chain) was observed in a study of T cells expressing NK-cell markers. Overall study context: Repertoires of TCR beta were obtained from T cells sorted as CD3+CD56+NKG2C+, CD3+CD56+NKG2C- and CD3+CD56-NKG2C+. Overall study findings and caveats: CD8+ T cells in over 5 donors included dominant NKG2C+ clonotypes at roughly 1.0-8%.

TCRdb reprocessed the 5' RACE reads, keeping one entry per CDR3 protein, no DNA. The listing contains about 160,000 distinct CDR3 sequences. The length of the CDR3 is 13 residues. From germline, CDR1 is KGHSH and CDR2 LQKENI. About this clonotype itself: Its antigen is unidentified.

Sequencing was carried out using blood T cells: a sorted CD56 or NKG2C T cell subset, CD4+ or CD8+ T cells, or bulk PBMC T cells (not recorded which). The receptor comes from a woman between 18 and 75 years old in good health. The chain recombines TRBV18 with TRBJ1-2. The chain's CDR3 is CASSPNVGSGYTF.